What follows describes a single TCR beta chain. Its antigen is not known. The record originates from a study of identical twins. CDR3 length: 12 amino acids. V was clipped by 5 bases and J by 8 bases, with 12 bases between them. Germline V lookup: CDR1 SEHNR, CDR2 FQNEAQ (reference sequence). In TCRdb, the 5' RACE reads were re-called with MiXCR into one record per CDR3 protein. This sample has approximately 220,000 distinct CDR3 sequences, with 6.5% to 9% found just once. Whole-study results and caveats: Less excess twin sharing appeared in beta out-of-frame sequences.

The same specimen was also included in a second study, on yellow fever vaccine responses in identical twins.

This receptor was taken from a woman under 30 in good health. The source material was CD8+ T cells sorted from blood. V usage is TRBV7-9 and J usage is TRBJ1-1; D gene unclear. In DNA, the CDR3 is TGTGCCAGCAGCCCAGATGGCGACGAAGCTTTCTTT. Its translation: CASSPDGDEAFF.